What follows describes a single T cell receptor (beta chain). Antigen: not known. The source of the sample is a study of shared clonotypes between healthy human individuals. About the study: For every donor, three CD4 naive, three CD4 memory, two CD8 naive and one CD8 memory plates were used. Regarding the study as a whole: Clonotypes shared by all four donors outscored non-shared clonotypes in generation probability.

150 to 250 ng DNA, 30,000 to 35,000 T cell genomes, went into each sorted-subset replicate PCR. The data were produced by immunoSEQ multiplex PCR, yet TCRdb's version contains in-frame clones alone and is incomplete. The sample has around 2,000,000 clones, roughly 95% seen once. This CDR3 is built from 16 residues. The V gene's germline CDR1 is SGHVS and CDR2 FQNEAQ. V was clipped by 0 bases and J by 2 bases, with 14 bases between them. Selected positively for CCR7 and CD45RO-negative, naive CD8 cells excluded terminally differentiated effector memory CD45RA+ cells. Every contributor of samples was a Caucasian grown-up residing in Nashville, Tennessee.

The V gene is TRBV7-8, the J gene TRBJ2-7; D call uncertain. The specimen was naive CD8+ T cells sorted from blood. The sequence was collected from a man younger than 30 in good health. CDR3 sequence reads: CASSLAGIGFAYEQYF. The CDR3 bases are TGTGCCAGCAGCTTAGCGGGCATAGGATTTGCCTACGAGCAGTACTTC.